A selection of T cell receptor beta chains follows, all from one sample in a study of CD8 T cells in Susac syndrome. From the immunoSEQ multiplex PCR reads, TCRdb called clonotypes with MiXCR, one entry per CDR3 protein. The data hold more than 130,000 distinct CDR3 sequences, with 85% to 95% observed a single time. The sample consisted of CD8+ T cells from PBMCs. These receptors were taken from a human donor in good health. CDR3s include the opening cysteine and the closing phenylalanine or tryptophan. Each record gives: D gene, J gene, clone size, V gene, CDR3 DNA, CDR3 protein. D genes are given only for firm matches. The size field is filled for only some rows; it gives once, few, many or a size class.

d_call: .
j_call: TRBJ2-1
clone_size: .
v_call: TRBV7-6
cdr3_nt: TGTGCCAGCAGCTTAGCCTCGCTCGATGAGCAGTTCTTC
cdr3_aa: CASSLASLDEQFF

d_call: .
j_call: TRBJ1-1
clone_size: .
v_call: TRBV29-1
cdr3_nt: TGCAGCGTTGGGGAACCAAACCCACACACCTTGAACACTGAAGCTTTCTTT
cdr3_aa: CSVGEPNPHTLNTEAFF

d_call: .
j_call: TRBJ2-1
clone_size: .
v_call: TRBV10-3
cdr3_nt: TGTGCCATCAGTGTGGGAACAGACTACAATGAGCAGTTCTTC
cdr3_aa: CAISVGTDYNEQFF

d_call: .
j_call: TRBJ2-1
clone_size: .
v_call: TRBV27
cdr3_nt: TGTGCCAGCAGACAGGTCCACAATGAGCAGTTCTTC
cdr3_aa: CASRQVHNEQFF

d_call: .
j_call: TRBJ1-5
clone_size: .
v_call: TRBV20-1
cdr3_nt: TGCAGTGCTTTGCTTTATCGGGTCGACAGCAATCAGCCCCAGCATTTT
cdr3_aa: CSALLYRVDSNQPQHF

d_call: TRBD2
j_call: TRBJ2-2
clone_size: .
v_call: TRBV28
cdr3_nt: TGTGCCTCGACCCCGACTAGCGGGATTAGCAACACCGGGGAGCTGTTTTTT
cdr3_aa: CASTPTSGISNTGELFF

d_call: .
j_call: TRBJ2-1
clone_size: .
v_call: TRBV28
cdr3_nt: TGTGCCAGCACCCCGGGGCCGGGCTATGAGCAGTTCTTC
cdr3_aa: CASTPGPGYEQFF

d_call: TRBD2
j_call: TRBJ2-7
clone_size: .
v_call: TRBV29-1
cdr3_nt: TGCAGCGTTCCGACTAGCTCCCTGGGGGAGCAGTACTTC
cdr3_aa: CSVPTSSLGEQYF

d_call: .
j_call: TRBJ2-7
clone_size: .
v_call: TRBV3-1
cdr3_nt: TGTGCCAGCAGCCAGATCCGCCCGACAGGGACTCACTCCTACGAGCAGTACTTC
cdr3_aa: CASSQIRPTGTHSYEQYF

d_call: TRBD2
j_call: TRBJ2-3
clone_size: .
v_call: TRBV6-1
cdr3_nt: TGTGCCAGCAGTGATTTCGGGGGGACAGATACGCAGTATTTT
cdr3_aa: CASSDFGGTDTQYF

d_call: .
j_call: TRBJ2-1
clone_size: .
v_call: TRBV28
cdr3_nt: TGTGCCAGCAGCCGACAGGAAGATTACTACAATGAGCAGTTCTTC
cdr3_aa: CASSRQEDYYNEQFF

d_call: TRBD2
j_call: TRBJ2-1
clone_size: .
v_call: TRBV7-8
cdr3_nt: TGTGCCAGCAGCTTAGACGGGGTAAGCGGGAGCAGGTACAATGAGCAGTTCTTC
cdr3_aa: CASSLDGVSGSRYNEQFF

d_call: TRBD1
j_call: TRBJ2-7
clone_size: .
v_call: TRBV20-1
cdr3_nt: TGCAGTGCTAGAGAGAGGACAGGCTACGAGCAGTACTTC
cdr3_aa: CSARERTGYEQYF

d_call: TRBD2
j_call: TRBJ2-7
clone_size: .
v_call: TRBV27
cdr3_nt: TGTGCCAGCAGTTCCGGGACTAGGATCTACGAGCAGTACTTC
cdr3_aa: CASSSGTRIYEQYF

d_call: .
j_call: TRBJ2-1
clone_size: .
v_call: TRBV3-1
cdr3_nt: TGTGCCAGCAGCCCTAATCTGGCCCTCTATGAGCAGTTCTTC
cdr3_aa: CASSPNLALYEQFF

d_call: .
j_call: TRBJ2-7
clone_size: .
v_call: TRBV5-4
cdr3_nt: TGTGCCAGCAGCACGACCGGGACGGATATTTACGAGCAGTACTTC
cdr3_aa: CASSTTGTDIYEQYF

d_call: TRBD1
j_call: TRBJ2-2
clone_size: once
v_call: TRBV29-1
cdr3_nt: TGCAGCGTTATCACCGACAGGGCAGAGCTGTTTTTT
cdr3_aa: CSVITDRAELFF

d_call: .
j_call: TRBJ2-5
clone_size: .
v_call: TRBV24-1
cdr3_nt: TGTGCCACCAGTGATTTTTCGGGTTACGAGACCCAGTACTTC
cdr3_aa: CATSDFSGYETQYF